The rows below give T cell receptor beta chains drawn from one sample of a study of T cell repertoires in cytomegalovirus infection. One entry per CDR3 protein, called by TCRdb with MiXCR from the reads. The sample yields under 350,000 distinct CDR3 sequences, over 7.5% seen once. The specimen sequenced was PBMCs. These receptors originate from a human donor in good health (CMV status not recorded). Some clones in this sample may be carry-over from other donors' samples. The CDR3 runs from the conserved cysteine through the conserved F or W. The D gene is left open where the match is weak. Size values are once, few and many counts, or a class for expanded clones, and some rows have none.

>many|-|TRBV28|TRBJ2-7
TGTGCCAGCAGTTCCTCCACCCACCTCCCGGGACGGAGAAGCTCCTACGAGCAGTACTTC
CASSSSTHLPGRRSSYEQYF
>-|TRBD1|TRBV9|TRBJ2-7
TGTGCCAGCAGCCTCGGGACAGGGGGGAGGGAGCAGTACTTC
CASSLGTGGREQYF
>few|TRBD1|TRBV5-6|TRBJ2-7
TGTGCCAGCAGGCGACAGGGACGGGACTACGAGCAGTACTTC
CASRRQGRDYEQYF
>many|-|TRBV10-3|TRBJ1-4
TGTGCCATCAGTGAGAGTTCAACTAATGAAAAACTGTTTTTT
CAISESSTNEKLFF
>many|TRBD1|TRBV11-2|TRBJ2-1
TGTGCCAGCAGCTACGGGACAGGGACATACAATGAGCAGTTCTTC
CASSYGTGTYNEQFF
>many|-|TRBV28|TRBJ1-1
TGTGCCAGCAGTCCCCCTGGGGGGGTGAACACTGAAGCTTTCTTT
CASSPPGGVNTEAFF
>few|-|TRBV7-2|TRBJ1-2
TGTGCCAGCAGCTTAGTAATTGGCTACACCTTC
CASSLVIGYTF
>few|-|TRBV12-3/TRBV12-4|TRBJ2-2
TGTGCCAGCAGTTTAGCGATGGGTGGACTGAACACCGGGGAGCTGTTTTTT
CASSLAMGGLNTGELFF
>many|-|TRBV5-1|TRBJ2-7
TGCGCCAGCACCTTTGGCGGCACATCCTACGAGCAGTACTTC
CASTFGGTSYEQYF
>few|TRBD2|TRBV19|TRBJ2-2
TGTGCCAGTAGCCCTAGCGGGGGATTGGCCGGGGAGCTGTTTTTT
CASSPSGGLAGELFF
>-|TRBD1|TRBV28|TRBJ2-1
TGTGCCAGCAGTTTCCGGGACAGGGGAAGACGAAATGAGCAGTTCTTC
CASSFRDRGRRNEQFF
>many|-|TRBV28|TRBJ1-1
TGTGCCAGCAGTTTAGGCAGCAGAACTGAAGCTTTCTTT
CASSLGSRTEAFF
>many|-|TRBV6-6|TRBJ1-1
TGTGCCAGCAGTCCCGGGCCAATTGCCTACCTGAACACTGAAGCTTTCTTT
CASSPGPIAYLNTEAFF
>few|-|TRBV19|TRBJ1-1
TGTGCCAGCTCGCCAGGGTATATTGAAGCTTTCTTT
CASSPGYIEAFF
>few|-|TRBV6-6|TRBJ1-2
TGTGCCAGCAGTTTTTCGATGGACACTAACTATGGCTACACCTTC
CASSFSMDTNYGYTF
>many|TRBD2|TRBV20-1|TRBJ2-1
TGCAGTGCTAGGATTAGCGGGAGACAAAATGAGCAGTTCTTC
CSARISGRQNEQFF
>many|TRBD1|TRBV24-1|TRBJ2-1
TGTGCCACCAGTGATCCACAGGGGATCCACAATGAGCAGTTCTTC
CATSDPQGIHNEQFF
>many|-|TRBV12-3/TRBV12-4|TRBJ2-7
TGTGCCAGCAGTCCAAGGTCGTCTACTACCGACGAGCAGTACTTC
CASSPRSSTTDEQYF
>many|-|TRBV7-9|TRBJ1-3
TGTGCCAGCAGCCCGACGGTCGGCCCTGGAAACACCATATATTTT
CASSPTVGPGNTIYF
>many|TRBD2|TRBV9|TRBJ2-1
TGTGCCAGCAGCGTAAAACTAGCGGGTTCCTACAATGAGCAGTTCTTC
CASSVKLAGSYNEQFF
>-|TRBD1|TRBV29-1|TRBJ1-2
TGCAGCGTTGAGAACGACAGGGTATCTGGCTACACCTTC
CSVENDRVSGYTF
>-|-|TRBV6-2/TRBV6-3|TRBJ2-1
TGTGCCAGCAGTTACACCCCGACAAGAAACAATGAGCAGTTCTTC
CASSYTPTRNNEQFF
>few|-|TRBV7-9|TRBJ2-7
TGTGCCAGCAGCGATGACAAGTACTACGAGCAGTACTTC
CASSDDKYYEQYF
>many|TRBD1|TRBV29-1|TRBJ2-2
TGCAGCGCTACGGGACAGATGAACACCGGGGAGCTGTTTTTT
CSATGQMNTGELFF
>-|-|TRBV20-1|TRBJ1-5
TGCAGTGCTAGCTCCGGGATCTGGCAGCCCCAGCATTTT
CSASSGIWQPQHF
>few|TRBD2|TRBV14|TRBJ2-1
TGTGCCAGCAGCCCTCGGACTAGCGTATACAATGAGCAGTTCTTC
CASSPRTSVYNEQFF
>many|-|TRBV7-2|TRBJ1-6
TGTGCCAGCAGCTACTCCGGGGGGGATAATTCACCCCTCCACTTT
CASSYSGGDNSPLHF
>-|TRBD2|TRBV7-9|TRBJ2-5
TGTGCCAGCTCTGACACTAGCGGGAGAAGTCCAGAGACCCAGTACTTC
CASSDTSGRSPETQYF
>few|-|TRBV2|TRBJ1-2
TGTGCCAGCAGTGCCCGGACAGTAAATTATGGCTACACCTTC
CASSARTVNYGYTF
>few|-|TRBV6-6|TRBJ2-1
TGTGCCAGCAAGGTTGGGGGAGTCTACAATGAGCAGTTCTTC
CASKVGGVYNEQFF
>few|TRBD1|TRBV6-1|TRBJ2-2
TGTGCCAGCAACCGGGACAGGGGGCTTGACGGGGAGCTGTTTTTT
CASNRDRGLDGELFF
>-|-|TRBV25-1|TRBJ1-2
TGTGCCAGCAGTCAAAAGAAATCGGGCTACACCTTC
CASSQKKSGYTF
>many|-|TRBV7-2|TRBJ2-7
TGTGCCAGCAGCCCGACACCCGCGGGGGCTCAGGACGAGCAGTACTTC
CASSPTPAGAQDEQYF
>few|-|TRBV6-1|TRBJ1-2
TGTGCCAGCATCGCAGGAGTTAACTATGGCTACACCTTC
CASIAGVNYGYTF
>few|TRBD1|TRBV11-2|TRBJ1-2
TGTGCCAGCAGCTTAAGGGGGCTCTGGGGCTACACCTTC
CASSLRGLWGYTF
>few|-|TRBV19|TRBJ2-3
TGTGCCAGTACCCCAGCCCTCCGAGGTACGCAGTATTTT
CASTPALRGTQYF
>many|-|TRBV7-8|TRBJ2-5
TGTGCCAGCAGCGCCTTCGGAACTAGTAGAGAGACCCAGTACTTC
CASSAFGTSRETQYF
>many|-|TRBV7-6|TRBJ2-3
TGTGCCAGCAGCTTAAATAGAGATACGCAGTATTTT
CASSLNRDTQYF
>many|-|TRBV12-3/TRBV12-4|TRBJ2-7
TGTGCCAGCAGTAGCGGACGGACCTACGAGCAGTACTTC
CASSSGRTYEQYF
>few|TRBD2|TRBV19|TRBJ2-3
TGTGCCAGTAGTTCGACTAGCGGGAGCGCAGATACGCAGTATTTT
CASSSTSGSADTQYF
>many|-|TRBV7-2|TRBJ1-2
TGTGCCAGCAGCTTAAGTCAAGGCTACACCTTC
CASSLSQGYTF
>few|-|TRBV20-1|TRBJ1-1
TGCAGTGCCACTCTAGGGGGAACAGGGGCTTTCTTT
CSATLGGTGAFF
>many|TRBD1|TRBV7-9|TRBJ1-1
TGTGCCAGCAGCTTACAGGGGGCCAACACTGAAGCTTTCTTT
CASSLQGANTEAFF
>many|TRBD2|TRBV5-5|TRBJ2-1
TGTGCCAGCAGCTTGGAGCTAGCGGTTTACCCCAATGAGCAGTTCTTC
CASSLELAVYPNEQFF
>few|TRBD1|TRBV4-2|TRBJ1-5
TGTGCCAGCAGCCAAGATGCCAGGGGGGGGGGCAATCAGCCCCAGCATTTT
CASSQDARGGGNQPQHF
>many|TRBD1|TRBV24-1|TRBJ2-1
TGTGCCACCAGTGCTTTCCAGGGGGCCTACAATGAGCAGTTCTTC
CATSAFQGAYNEQFF